The 17 T cell receptor beta chains presented below share a single source sample, sequenced in a study of cytomegalovirus exposure and HLA in healthy donors. 13 Jbeta primers and 60 Vbeta primers were used for the PCR. Profiled with immunoSEQ multiplex PCR; TCRdb holds only in-frame clones, not every one. The sample carries about 93,000 clones, approximately 72% recorded once. The sequenced material came from PBMCs. Receptors originate from a woman between 40 and 50 years old in good health and CMV-seronegative.

The genes are TRBV7-8 and TRBJ1-5, with D maybe TRBD1 (6 bases). This CDR3 has 14 residues. The germline CDR1 and CDR2 sequences are SGHVS and FQNEAQ. V was shortened by 5 bases and J by 2 bases, with 10 bases between the two germline ends. For the CDR3, the DNA is TGTGCCAGCAGCAACAGGGTTGGCAATCAGCCCCAGCATTTT. Residues: CASSNRVGNQPQHF.

The chain couples TRBV27 to TRBJ1-2, with D possibly TRBD1 on 5 matching bases. Trimming removed 5 bases from V and 4 bases from J, with 17 bases in between. The CDR3 covers 15 residues. Looked up from germline, CDR1 is MNHEY and CDR2 is SMNVEV (reference sequence). The CDR3 DNA reads TGTGCCAGCAGTACACCTCGGGGGGGTCCCTATGGCTACACCTTC. Its protein is CASSTPRGGPYGYTF.

The J gene is TRBJ1-3, the V gene TRBV7-9; the D is unclear. The CDR3 contains 12 residues. V lost 2 bases and J lost 4, with 3 bases in between. Per germline, CDR1 SEHNR and CDR2 FQNEAQ (reference sequence). The CDR3 sequence is CASSLLGNTIYF. DNA for the CDR3: TGTGCCAGCAGCTTACTGGGAAACACCATATATTTT.

The chain has TRBV28 and TRBJ1-5; TRBD1 agrees at 12 bases. The junction had 8 bases not matched to a gene; V was cut back by 6 bases and J by 11 bases. CDR1 MDHEN and CDR2 SYDVKM come from the germline V gene. The CDR3 has 14 residues. The CDR3 DNA sequence: TGTGCCAGCAGCCCTCTCGGGACAGGGGGCACCCAGCATTTT. Translating it yields CASSPLGTGGTQHF.

This chain connects TRBV28 to TRBJ2-7; TRBD2 agrees at 13 bases. CDR3 length: 18 amino acids. Germline CDR1 is MDHEN and CDR2 is SYDVKM. Germline trimming cut 6 bases from V and 6 bases from J; bases unmatched to any gene: 17. The CDR3 region has the DNA TGTGCCAGCAGGCAAGGGACTAGCGGGACCAGTTCTCCGGGCGAGCAGTACTTC. Translated, it gives CASRQGTSGTSSPGEQYF.

V is TRBV10-3 and J is TRBJ2-1, with 9 bases that match TRBD2. Per the germline V gene, CDR1 is ENHRY and CDR2 is SYGVKD. The CDR3 extends over 15 amino acids. The V and J ends lost 3 bases and 1 base, in that order; junction bases with no gene match: 1. The CDR3 is CAISDLAGSYNEQFF. Written as DNA, the CDR3 is TGTGCCATCAGTGACCTAGCGGGGTCCTACAATGAGCAGTTCTTC.

This clone appeared once. The chain carries TRBV5-6 and TRBJ1-3, with D possibly matching TRBD1 (6 bases). V lost 3 bases and J 15 bases, leaving 13 bases between the germline ends. CDR3 length: 11 residues. Germline CDR1 and CDR2: SGHDT and YYEEEE. This CDR3 reads CASSSRGFGYF. CDR3 DNA: TGTGCCAGCAGCTCCAGGGGATTCGGATATTTT.

The chain joins TRBV6-5 to TRBJ2-2, with D possibly being TRBD1 (5 bases). Looked up from germline, CDR1 is MNHEY and CDR2 is SVGAGI. The CDR3 has 15 residues. The ends were cut back, 2 bases at V and 5 bases at J, with 12 bases in the middle. CDR3 in amino acids: CASSYEQGSTGELFF. The CDR3, as DNA: TGTGCCAGCAGTTACGAGCAGGGATCAACCGGGGAGCTGTTTTTT.

This clone appeared a single time. This chain connects TRBV11-2 to TRBJ2-7; 10 bases map to TRBD2. V dropped 5 bases and J dropped 3; count of bases not matched to a gene: 7. There are 15 residues in the CDR3. In germline, CDR1 is SGHAT, CDR2 FQNNGV. For the CDR3, the DNA is TGTGCCAGCAGCCAAGCGGGAGGGCATTTCTACGAGCAGTACTTC. The encoded protein is CASSQAGGHFYEQYF. Full variable domain (rest looked up from reference TRBV11-2 and TRBJ2-7): EAGVAQSPRYKIIEKRQSVAFWCNPISGHATLYWYQQILGQGPKLLIQFQNNGVVDDSQLPKDRFSAERLKGVDSTLKIQPAKLEDSAVYLCASSQAGGHFYEQYFGPGTRLTVT.

The chain combines TRBV6-5 with TRBJ1-2; 7 bases agree with TRBD1. The ends lost 6 bases at V and 4 bases at J; junction bases unmatched: 8. This CDR3 has 14 amino acids. Germline CDR1 MNHEY, CDR2 SVGAGI. The DNA for the CDR3 is TGTGCCAGCAGGTCAGGGGGACTTGGCTATGGCTACACCTTC. Its translation: CASRSGGLGYGYTF.

This clone has a single count. This chain links TRBV7-8 with TRBJ2-5; 11 bases map to TRBD2. The CDR3 length is 16 residues. In germline, CDR1 is SGHVS, CDR2 FQNEAQ. With V trimmed by 1 base and J by 2 bases, 3 bases remained unmatched. CDR3 bases: TGTGCCAGCAGCTTAGGACTAGCGGGGACTCAAGAGACCCAGTACTTC. Translated, it gives CASSLGLAGTQETQYF.

This rearrangement joins TRBV10-2 to TRBJ2-1; TRBD2 matches at 9 bases. This CDR3 has 16 residues. V lost 4 bases and J lost 6; bases outside the gene matches: 10. The V gene's germline CDR1 is WSHSY and CDR2 SAAADI. CDR3 DNA sequence: TGCGCCAGCAGTGGAGCGGGAGGAGGCTACCGCAATGAGCAGTTCTTC. Translating it yields CASSGAGGGYRNEQFF.

The table lists this clone with a few counts. V and J are TRBV19 and TRBJ2-7; no clear D gene. This CDR3 region has 14 residues. Germline assignment: CDR1 LNHDA and CDR2 SQIVND (reference sequence). The ends were cut back, 5 bases at V and 5 bases at J, with 16 bases in the middle. DNA of the CDR3: TGTGCCAGTAGTTTAACTACCCCAAGCGACGAGCAGTACTTC. Protein: CASSLTTPSDEQYF.

This clone was detected a few times. The chain uses TRBV6-5 and TRBJ1-4; D gene ambiguous. Germline V gene lookup returns CDR1 MNHEY and CDR2 SVGAGI. Trimming pared 6 bases from V and 14 bases from J, leaving 13 bases between. The CDR3 is 11 amino acids. The CDR3 bases are TGTGCCAGCAGCAACGGACTGGGGCTGTTTTTT. This encodes CASSNGLGLFF.

The gene calls are TRBV7-9 and TRBJ2-2; D may be TRBD2 (5 bases). Germline V gene lookup returns CDR1 SEHNR and CDR2 FQNEAQ (reference sequence). This CDR3 has 16 residues. V lost 1 base and J 0 bases, leaving 9 bases between the germline ends. CDR3 DNA: TGTGCCAGCAGCTTAGTCAGCGGCTCGAACACCGGGGAGCTGTTTTTT. This codes for CASSLVSGSNTGELFF.

V and J are TRBV27 and TRBJ2-7, with D perhaps matching TRBD2 (7 bases). Germline CDR1 and CDR2: MNHEY and SMNVEV (reference sequence). The V gene lost 5 bases and the J gene lost 4 bases, with 12 bases spanning the gap. The CDR3 is 13 residues long. In nucleotides, the CDR3 is TGTGCCAGCAGTCACCGGGGGGCTTACGAGCAGTACTTC. This sequence encodes CASSHRGAYEQYF.

This clone occurred once. V is TRBV7-9 and J is TRBJ2-7; 8 positions match TRBD2. Germline CDR1 and CDR2: SEHNR and FQNEAQ (reference sequence). CDR3 length equals 14 residues. Trimming took 4 bases from V and 4 from J; bases not matched to a gene: 6. CDR3 amino acids: CASSSRGGVYEQYF. In DNA form, the CDR3 reads TGTGCCAGCAGCTCCCGGGGGGGCGTTTACGAGCAGTACTTC.